This TCR beta chain was captured by sequencing in a study of identical twins. Study-wide results and caveats: Surplus twin overlap in beta out-of-frame sequences was less pronounced.

TCRdb used MiXCR to reprocess the 5' RACE reads, holding one entry per CDR3 protein. The sample carries some 590,000 distinct CDR3 sequences, 9% to 10% recorded once. This clonotype turned up a few times. Antigen: not known. V shed 5 bases and J shed 6 bases, with 10 bases lying between them. The CDR3 is 12 residues long. Germline V CDR1 and CDR2: SQVTM, ANQGSEA. Healthy Caucasians supplied all donations. The data also belong to a second study, concerning yellow fever vaccine responses in identical twins. From that report: Twin vaccine T cell responses reportedly seemed partly convergent, partly personalized.

Sequencing was carried out using PBMCs. This TCR derives from a young woman in good health. The chain links TRBV29-1 to TRBJ2-2; either TRBD1 or TRBD2 may supply D (5 bases each). This CDR3 is CSVSRDAGELFF. CDR3 nucleotide sequence: TGCAGCGTTTCGAGGGACGCCGGGGAGCTGTTTTTT.